One T cell receptor beta chain is described in this entry. The antigen is not known. CDR3 length equals 14 residues. Trimming cost V 3 bases and J 3 bases, with 12 bases left between them. Germline V gene sequence: CDR1 SGHTA, CDR2 FQGNSA. This sample was included in a study of T cell responses to AZD1222 COVID-19 vaccine. The data were produced by immunoSEQ multiplex PCR, yet TCRdb's version contains in-frame clones alone and is incomplete. The sample has about 140,000 clones, about nine tenths seen once. Whole-study findings and limits: Regions 160-218 and 743-854 held dominance among vaccine-associated CD4 TCRs, which spanned spike. The study sampled repertoires only after the peak T cell response.

The TCR was taken from an adult in good health. The material sequenced was peripheral blood, taken on day 0 of AZD1222 vaccination. The V gene is TRBV7-2, the J gene TRBJ2-7; D not certain. CDR3 region: CASSFTPGSYEQYF. CDR3 bases: TGTGCCAGCAGCTTCACTCCGGGCAGCTACGAGCAGTACTTC. The whole variable domain, remainder taken from reference TRBV7-2 and TRBJ2-7, is GAGVSQSPSNKVTEKGKDVELRCDPISGHTALYWYRQSLGQGLEFLIYFQGNSAPDKSGLPSDRFSAERTGGSVSTLTIQRTQQEDSAVYLCASSFTPGSYEQYFGPGTRLTVT.